This TCR beta chain came from a study of brain T cells in children with intractable seizures. Findings of the study overall: Only CDR3 sequence similarity suggested viral specificity, without known HCMV serostatus.

Clones were sequenced by immunoSEQ multiplex PCR, and TCRdb holds only the in-frame ones, with some missing. The sample comprises about 80,000 clones, under 95% of which are singletons, and around 24% rests with the top ten. This clone was seen just once. The target antigen is unknown. The germline CDR1 and CDR2 sequences are SSHAT and FNYEAQ (reference sequence). The CDR3 has 15 amino acids. V dropped 5 bases and J dropped 9; count of bases not matched to a gene: 8. The sequences come from peripheral blood, collected at surgery. The chain has TRBV7-7 and TRBJ2-1; 12 positions match TRBD2. This clonotype originated in a girl aged 2 to 9 with Rasmussen encephalitis and intractable seizures. This chain's CDR3 is CASSPGLAGYPEQFF. The DNA for the CDR3 is TGTGCCAGCAGCCCCGGACTAGCGGGGTATCCTGAGCAGTTCTTC.